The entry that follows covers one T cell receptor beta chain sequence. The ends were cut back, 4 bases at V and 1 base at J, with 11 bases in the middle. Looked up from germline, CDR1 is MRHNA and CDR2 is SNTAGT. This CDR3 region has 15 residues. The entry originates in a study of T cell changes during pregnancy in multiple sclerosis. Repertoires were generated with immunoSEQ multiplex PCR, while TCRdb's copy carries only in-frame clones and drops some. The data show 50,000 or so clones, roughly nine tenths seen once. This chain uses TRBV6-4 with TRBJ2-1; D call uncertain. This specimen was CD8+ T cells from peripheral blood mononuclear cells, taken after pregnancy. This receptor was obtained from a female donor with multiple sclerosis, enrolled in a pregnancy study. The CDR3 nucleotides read TGTGCCAGCAGTGTAGTTAGTAGTTCCTACAATGAGCAGTTCTTC. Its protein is CASSVVSSSYNEQFF.